Following are 18 T cell receptor beta chains from one sample sequenced in a study of technical replicates of blood from a handful of donors. Assay used: immunoSEQ multiplex PCR; TCRdb lists only in-frame clones, some missing. This repertoire shows about 89,000 clones, roughly 94% found once; its top ten account for 0.2% to 0.25%. The material sequenced was T cells isolated from PBMCs. These receptor sequences come from a human donor in good health.

This chain uses TRBV7-9 with TRBJ1-4; the D gene is possibly TRBD1 (6 bases). V was clipped by 5 bases and J by 6 bases, with 13 bases between them. Germline V gene data show CDR1 as SEHNR and CDR2 as FQNEAQ (reference sequence). This CDR3 contains 14 residues. CDR3 bases: TGTGCCAGCAGCCGAGGGGGGGGGTATGAAAAACTGTTTTTT. As protein: CASSRGGGYEKLFF.

This rearrangement joins TRBV6-6 to TRBJ2-7, with D unresolved. Trimming pared 5 bases from V and 3 bases from J, leaving 11 bases between. The germline V gene has CDR1 MNHNY and CDR2 SVGAGI (reference sequence). The CDR3 has 13 residues. This chain's CDR3 is CASSARMIYEQYF. CDR3 in DNA: TGTGCCAGCAGTGCCAGGATGATCTACGAGCAGTACTTC.

The chain couples TRBV2 to TRBJ2-7; the match to TRBD2 covers 8 bases. CDR1 SNHLY and CDR2 FYNNEI come from the germline V gene. J lost 4 bases, V lost 6 bases, and 8 bases had no gene match. This CDR3 spans 14 amino acids. Here the CDR3 DNA reads TGTGCCAGCAGAAATAGCGGGGTTTTGTACGAGCAGTACTTC. It is translated as CASRNSGVLYEQYF. Full variable domain (rest looked up from reference TRBV2 and TRBJ2-7): EPEVTQTPSHQVTQMGQEVILRCVPISNHLYFYWYRQILGQKVEFLVSFYNNEISEKSEIFDDQFSVERPDGSNFTLKIRSTKLEDSAMYFCASRNSGVLYEQYFGPGTRLTVT.

The chain carries TRBV29-1 and TRBJ1-2; 9 nucleotides match TRBD1. Germline V CDR1 and CDR2: SQVTM, ANQGSEA. CDR3 length equals 13 residues. V lost 7 bases and J lost 0; bases outside the gene matches: 3. The CDR3 DNA reads as TGCAGCGGCGGGACAGGGACTAACTATGGCTACACCTTC. It encodes CSGGTGTNYGYTF.

This clone was detected only once. The chain employs TRBV6-1 and TRBJ2-7; D gene unclear. The CDR3 loop spans 10 amino acids. Germline V gene sequence: CDR1 MNHNS, CDR2 SASEGT. The V and J ends lost 6 bases and 4 bases respectively, with 4 bases between them. DNA for the CDR3: TGTGCCAGCAGCACATACGAGCAGTACTTC. This codes for CASSTYEQYF.

CDR3 loop: CASSPGSSYNSPLHF. CDR3 DNA sequence: TGTGCCAGCAGCCCGGGGAGCTCCTATAATTCACCCCTCCACTTT. The genes are TRBV7-2 and TRBJ1-6; D is unclear. CDR1 and CDR2 from the germline V gene are SGHTA and FQGNSA. Trimming removed 5 bases at V and 0 bases at J, with 8 bases between. The CDR3 consists of 15 residues.

V usage is TRBV5-1 and J usage is TRBJ1-4, with 8 bases aligning to TRBD1. The germline CDR1 and CDR2 sequences are SGHRS and YFSETQ. Germline trimming cut 4 bases from V and 5 bases from J; bases unmatched to any gene: 7. The CDR3 has 15 amino acids. Here the CDR3 reads CASSQGQGLNEKLFF. Written as DNA, the CDR3 is TGCGCCAGCAGCCAAGGACAGGGTCTAAATGAAAAACTGTTTTTT.

The chain joins TRBV19 to TRBJ1-2; tentatively, D is TRBD1 (6 bases). Trimming removed 3 bases from V and 4 bases from J, with 15 bases in between. The germline CDR1 and CDR2 sequences are LNHDA and SQIVND (reference sequence). The CDR3 totals 15 residues. The CDR3, as DNA: TGTGCCAGTAGTATGTGGGGGCTACTAACCTATGGCTACACCTTC. This translates into CASSMWGLLTYGYTF.

This clone has a handful of counts. The chain recombines TRBV18 with TRBJ1-2; 9 bases fit TRBD1. The CDR3 has 14 amino acids. Trimming at V came to 3 bases and at J to 6 bases, leaving 5 bases not matched to a gene. CDR1 KGHSH and CDR2 LQKENI come from the germline V gene. CDR3 amino acids: CASSPPGTGNGYTF. CDR3 DNA sequence: TGTGCCAGCTCACCCCCCGGGACAGGGAATGGCTACACCTTC. The full variable domain, with the rest looked up from reference TRBV18 and TRBJ1-2, is NAGVMQNPRHLVRRRGQEARLRCSPMKGHSHVYWYRQLPEEGLKFMVYLQKENIIDESGMPKERFSAEFPKEGPSILRIQQVVRGDSAAYFCASSPPGTGNGYTFGSGTRLTVV.

The CDR3 coding sequence is TGTGCCAGCTCACCACCCAGCTCCTACGAGCAGTACTTC. This translates into CASSPPSSYEQYF. The gene calls are TRBV18 and TRBJ2-7; unclear D gene. The CDR3 extends over 13 amino acids. CDR1 is KGHSH and CDR2 is LQKENI in the germline V gene. V was pared by 0 bases and J by 0 bases, with 3 bases between. The variable domain in full, completed from reference TRBV18 and TRBJ2-7, reads NAGVMQNPRHLVRRRGQEARLRCSPMKGHSHVYWYRQLPEEGLKFMVYLQKENIIDESGMPKERFSAEFPKEGPSILRIQQVVRGDSAAYFCASSPPSSYEQYFGPGTRLTVT.

The V call is TRBV5-5, the J call TRBJ2-1; 7 bases map to TRBD2. The V segment lost 1 base and the J segment 5 bases; nucleotides outside the gene matches: 9. This CDR3 is built from 16 residues. Looked up from germline, CDR1 is SGHKS and CDR2 is YYEKEE (reference sequence). Written as DNA, the CDR3 is TGTGCCAGCAGCTTGTCTGGGGGAGGGTCGAACAATGAGCAGTTCTTC. This codes for CASSLSGGGSNNEQFF.

The chain is built from TRBV19 and TRBJ2-5; 7 positions agree with TRBD2. CDR3 length: 15 amino acids. CDR1 and CDR2 (germline): LNHDA, SQIVND (reference sequence). With 7 bases clipped from V and 4 bases from J, the junction kept 12 bases outside the gene matches. Here the CDR3 reads CASTLGSGFAETQYF. The CDR3 nucleotides read TGTGCCAGTACCCTGGGTAGCGGGTTTGCAGAGACCCAGTACTTC.

The J gene is TRBJ2-5, the V gene TRBV5-4; 9 positions agree with TRBD2. This CDR3 region has 13 residues. Per germline, CDR1 SGHNT and CDR2 YYREEE (reference sequence). V was clipped by 6 bases and J by 5 bases; unmatched bases: 5. CDR3: CASKEREAETQYF. As DNA, the CDR3 is TGTGCCAGCAAGGAGCGGGAGGCCGAGACCCAGTACTTC.

The V and J genes are TRBV18 and TRBJ1-1; possible D gene TRBD1, 6 bases. The CDR3 sequence is 14 residues long. Per the germline V gene, CDR1 is KGHSH and CDR2 is LQKENI. Trimming stripped 3 bases from V and 2 bases from J, with 10 bases between. The chain's CDR3 is CASSPGTRNTEAFF. The CDR3 nucleotides are TGTGCCAGCTCACCCGGGACACGCAACACTGAAGCTTTCTTT.

This chain links TRBV19 with TRBJ2-7; TRBD1 matches at 9 bases. Looked up from germline, CDR1 is LNHDA and CDR2 is SQIVND (reference sequence). Trimming took 6 bases from V and 5 from J; bases not matched to a gene: 5. CDR3 length: 13 residues. The CDR3 reads CASSTGTGNEQYF. The CDR3 coding sequence is TGTGCCAGTAGCACCGGGACAGGGAACGAGCAGTACTTC. Combining the CDR3 with reference TRBV19 and TRBJ2-7 gives the whole variable domain DGGITQSPKYLFRKEGQNVTLSCEQNLNHDAMYWYRQDPGQGLRLIYYSQIVNDFQKGDIAEGYSVSREKKESFPLTVTSAQKNPTAFYLCASSTGTGNEQYFGPGTRLTVT.

This chain connects TRBV6-6 to TRBJ2-7; 12 nucleotides agree with TRBD1. This CDR3 has 15 amino acids. With 6 bases clipped from V and 5 bases from J, the junction kept 8 bases outside the gene matches. The germline gives CDR1 MNHNY, CDR2 SVGAGI (reference sequence). CDR3 in amino acids: CASSPRGQGADEQYF. The CDR3 nucleotides are TGTGCCAGCAGCCCTCGGGGACAGGGGGCCGACGAGCAGTACTTC.

The V call is TRBV10-3, the J call TRBJ2-3; TRBD2 aligns across 10 bases. The V gene's germline CDR1 is ENHRY and CDR2 SYGVKD. J lost 6 bases, V lost 6 bases, and 6 bases had no gene match. This CDR3 spans 14 amino acids. CDR3 DNA: TGTGCCATCAGCTCTAGCGGGAGTGAGGATACGCAGTATTTT. Protein product: CAISSSGSEDTQYF.

This clone occurred a few times. V gene TRBV6-5 combines with J gene TRBJ2-7; D is undetermined. V was clipped by 5 bases and J by 2 bases, with 16 bases between them. CDR1 and CDR2 (germline): MNHEY, SVGAGI. The CDR3 runs 15 residues. The CDR3 loop is CASSPTDTPAYEQYF. The CDR3 region has the DNA TGTGCCAGCAGTCCTACTGACACCCCCGCCTACGAGCAGTACTTC.